The 27 T cell receptor beta chains presented below share a single source sample, sequenced in a study of cytomegalovirus exposure and HLA in healthy donors. TCRdb's table, derived via immunoSEQ multiplex PCR, lists solely in-frame clones and lacks some. The profile shows tens of thousands of clones, over 95% of them singletons. The sequencing sample was made of PBMCs. The receptors come from a woman aged 18-29 years in good health and CMV-seropositive.

The chain recombines TRBV5-4 with TRBJ2-5, with TRBD2 matching 7 bases. The CDR3 sequence is 15 residues long. The germline gives CDR1 SGHNT, CDR2 YYREEE (reference sequence). V was clipped by 4 bases and J by 5 bases; unmatched bases: 11. In DNA form, the CDR3 reads TGTGCCAGCAGCCCATCCGGGACTAAGGGGGAGACCCAGTACTTC. Its translation: CASSPSGTKGETQYF.

V and J are TRBV7-9 and TRBJ2-5; 9 nucleotides line up with TRBD2. The CDR3 totals 15 residues. The V gene end was trimmed by 4 bases and the J gene end by 2 bases; junction bases not matched to a gene: 5. The germline V gene encodes CDR1 SEHNR and CDR2 FQNEAQ (reference sequence). The CDR3 protein is CASSSHGLAQETQYF. CDR3 nucleotides: TGTGCCAGCAGCTCCCATGGACTAGCGCAAGAGACCCAGTACTTC.

The V call is TRBV19, the J call TRBJ2-1; tentatively, D is TRBD1 (6 bases). Trimming took 5 bases from V and 2 from J, leaving 19 bases between them. Germline loops: CDR1 LNHDA, CDR2 SQIVND (reference sequence). This CDR3 is built from 17 residues. CDR3 nucleotide sequence: TGTGCCAGTAGTGGTTCCTACCGGGACACAACCTACAATGAGCAGTTCTTC. It is translated as CASSGSYRDTTYNEQFF.

This clone was seen a single time. The V and J genes are TRBV19 and TRBJ2-7, with 12 bases that match TRBD2. Trimming at V came to 5 bases and at J to 2 bases, leaving 7 bases not matched to a gene. The CDR3 loop spans 16 amino acids. CDR1 LNHDA and CDR2 SQIVND come from the germline V gene (reference sequence). CDR3 nucleotide sequence: TGTGCCAGTAGTCCCCGGACTAGCGGGACTACCTACGAGCAGTACTTC. Its protein is CASSPRTSGTTYEQYF.

The J gene is TRBJ2-7, the V gene TRBV11-3, with D possibly being TRBD1 (5 bases). The J call may be mistaken, given a closer DNA end match to TRBJ2-5. From germline, CDR1 is SGHNT and CDR2 YENEEA. The CDR3 spans 15 residues. The CDR3 sequence is CASSLGPSGRETQYF. The CDR3 nucleotides read TGTGCCAGCAGCTTAGGTCCCTCAGGGCGCGAGACCCAGTACTTC.

The chain employs TRBV30 and TRBJ1-1; D is ambiguous. The CDR3 covers 14 residues. CDR1 GTSNPN and CDR2 SVGIG come from the germline V gene (reference sequence). V gave up 0 bases and J gave up 3 bases, with 11 bases separating them. The CDR3 coding sequence is TGTGCCTGGAGTGTCTCCCTAGCGGACACTGAAGCTTTCTTT. Translated: CAWSVSLADTEAFF.

CDR3 coding DNA: TGTGCCAGCAGCGACGTGCCAGGGGGATTGGGACTAGCGGTCACAGATACGCAGTATTTT. Its protein product is CASSDVPGGLGLAVTDTQYF. The rearrangement links TRBV4-2 to TRBJ2-3; 11 bases align to TRBD2. The length of the CDR3 is 20 residues. The V and J ends lost 5 bases and 2 bases, in that order; junction bases with no gene match: 18. The germline V gene has CDR1 LGHNA and CDR2 YNFKEQ.

This chain uses TRBV19 with TRBJ2-2; D is possibly TRBD2 (5 bases). Between the trimmed V and J ends, which lost 6 bases and 4 bases, there was a span of 12 bases. The CDR3 is 14 amino acids. The germline CDR1 and CDR2 sequences are LNHDA and SQIVND (reference sequence). The CDR3 is CASRGSSGTGELFF. The DNA for the CDR3 is TGTGCCAGTAGAGGGAGTTCAGGCACCGGGGAGCTGTTTTTT.

V gene TRBV4-1 combines with J gene TRBJ1-1; 7 bases map to TRBD1. The CDR3 consists of 17 residues. Germline CDR1 MGHRA, CDR2 YSYEKL. Trimming took 4 bases from V and 0 from J; bases not matched to a gene: 11. The CDR3 nucleotides are TGCGCCAGCAGCCGGCGGACCGGGACAGTCATGAACACTGAAGCTTTCTTT. Translated, it gives CASSRRTGTVMNTEAFF.

The chain is built from TRBV15 and TRBJ2-5; 7 bases match TRBD1. This CDR3 is built from 13 residues. Germline CDR1 is LNHNV and CDR2 is YYDKDF (reference sequence). The junction had 5 bases not matched to a gene; V was cut back by 6 bases and J by 4 bases. The CDR3 loop reads CATRGTDGETQYF. The DNA for the CDR3 is TGTGCCACCAGGGGGACAGATGGAGAGACCCAGTACTTC.

This clone was seen just once. The V gene is TRBV6-5, the J gene TRBJ2-1, with 10 bases fitting TRBD1. V lost 2 bases and J lost 6; bases outside the gene matches: 7. The CDR3 sequence is 16 residues long. Germline V lookup: CDR1 MNHEY, CDR2 SVGAGI. In nucleotides, the CDR3 is TGTGCCAGCAGTTACGTATGGGGACAGGGGTTCAATGAGCAGTTCTTC. Protein: CASSYVWGQGFNEQFF.

The gene calls are TRBV7-9 and TRBJ2-5; D might be TRBD1 (6 bases). The J call may be in error: the DNA end matches TRBJ2-7 better. The CDR3 sequence is 14 residues long. Germline V gene lookup returns CDR1 SEHNR and CDR2 FQNEAQ (reference sequence). CDR3 sequence reads: CASSHRDKPYEQYF. The CDR3 region has the DNA TGTGCCAGCAGCCACCGGGACAAGCCCTACGAGCAGTACTTC.

Remarks on this clone: One junction end disagrees with the germline gene, perhaps due to a read error. The rearrangement joins TRBV19 to TRBJ2-1, with 8 bases identical to TRBD2. Germline lookup yields CDR1 LNHDA and CDR2 SQIVND (reference sequence). This CDR3 comprises 14 residues. CDR3 bases: TGTGCCAGTAGTATGGGACTAGGCTACGATGAGCAGTTCTTC. Its translation: CASSMGLGYDEQFF.

The chain carries TRBV13 and TRBJ2-7; D perhaps matches TRBD2 (5 bases). CDR3 size: 14 residues. Germline V lookup: CDR1 PRHDT, CDR2 FYEKMQ (reference sequence). V was shortened by 5 bases and J by 2 bases, with 13 bases between the two germline ends. DNA for the CDR3: TGTGCCAGCAGCGGGCACTCCGGGGCCTACGAGCAGTACTTC. Protein: CASSGHSGAYEQYF.

The rearrangement links TRBV7-9 to TRBJ2-5; TRBD2 agrees at 12 bases. The trim removed 10 bases at V and 2 bases at J, leaving 8 bases unmatched. CDR3 size: 15 residues. The germline V gene has CDR1 SEHNR and CDR2 FQNEAQ (reference sequence). The CDR3 protein is CAILAGGGLQETQYF. The CDR3 DNA sequence: TGTGCCATCCTAGCGGGGGGGGGACTACAAGAGACCCAGTACTTC.

This sequence joins TRBV6-6 and TRBJ2-1; TRBD2 matches at 7 bases. V was pared by 6 bases and J by 7 bases, with 9 bases of the junction left unmatched. Germline V gives CDR1 MNHNY, CDR2 SVGAGI (reference sequence). This CDR3 is 14 amino acids long. The CDR3 spells CASSSGTIQNEQFF. The CDR3 DNA reads TGTGCCAGCAGCTCCGGGACTATCCAAAATGAGCAGTTCTTC.

V and J are TRBV5-1 and TRBJ2-7; D ambiguous. This CDR3 is 14 amino acids long. CDR1 and CDR2 from the germline V gene are SGHRS and YFSETQ. V lost 7 bases to trimming and J lost 1 base, with 15 bases between them. This chain's CDR3 is CASRRGQGSYEQYF. CDR3 coding DNA: TGCGCCAGCCGTCGAGGCCAAGGATCCTACGAGCAGTACTTC.

This sequence joins TRBV6-6 and TRBJ2-7; 8 bases map to TRBD1. V gave up 5 bases and J gave up 6 bases; unmatched junction bases: 6. The germline V gene encodes CDR1 MNHNY and CDR2 SVGAGI (reference sequence). The CDR3 totals 13 residues. CDR3 residues: CASSTQQGVEQYF. The CDR3 nucleotides are TGTGCCAGCAGTACCCAACAGGGGGTCGAGCAGTACTTC.

The J gene is TRBJ2-7, the V gene TRBV5-1, with TRBD2 matching over 13 bases. The length of the CDR3 is 16 residues. Per germline, CDR1 SGHRS and CDR2 YFSETQ. V shed 5 bases and J 4 bases; nucleotides not matched to a gene: 9. Written as DNA, the CDR3 is TGCGCCAGCAGTTACGGACTAGCGGGAGAGATGTACGAGCAGTACTTC. Its translation is CASSYGLAGEMYEQYF.

Concerning this clone itself: Other DNA sequences in the sample encode the same CDR3. The gene calls are TRBV27 and TRBJ1-1; 9 nucleotides agree with TRBD1. The CDR3 contains 15 residues. Germline CDR1 and CDR2: MNHEY and SMNVEV (reference sequence). The junction had 3 bases not matched to a gene; V was cut back by 0 bases and J by 4 bases. The CDR3 DNA sequence: TGTGCCAGCAGTTTATCGAGGGACAGGGCCACTGAAGCTTTCTTT. Translated: CASSLSRDRATEAFF.

The chain uses TRBV25-1 and TRBJ2-7; 9 bases are shared with TRBD2. The CDR3 is 14 amino acids. Looked up from germline, CDR1 is MGHDK and CDR2 is SYGVNS. V shed 6 bases and J 4 bases; nucleotides not matched to a gene: 7. DNA of the CDR3: TGTGCCAGCAGGACTAGCGGAGAACGTTACGAGCAGTACTTC. Amino acids: CASRTSGERYEQYF.

The V gene is TRBV27, the J gene TRBJ2-1; weak D call: TRBD2 (6 bases). The ends were cut back, 0 bases at V and 10 bases at J, with 10 bases in the middle. Germline CDR1 is MNHEY and CDR2 is SMNVEV (reference sequence). The CDR3 has 13 amino acids. In nucleotides, the CDR3 is TGTGCCAGCAGTTTATCAAGGCTAGCGGAGCAGTTCTTC. Its translation: CASSLSRLAEQFF.

This chain connects TRBV5-8 to TRBJ2-1, with 14 bases lining up with TRBD2. V shed 1 base and J 4 bases; nucleotides not matched to a gene: 7. The CDR3 has 18 amino acids. Germline assignment: CDR1 SGHTS and CDR2 YDEGEE. The CDR3 protein is CASSLLGLAGVVYNEQFF. CDR3 sequence (DNA): TGTGCCAGCAGCTTGCTGGGACTAGCGGGAGTTGTGTACAATGAGCAGTTCTTC.

The chain links TRBV11-1 to TRBJ1-1; D might be TRBD1 (5 bases). V was shortened by 8 bases and J by 10 bases, with 14 bases between the two germline ends. The V gene's germline CDR1 is SGHAT and CDR2 FQDESV (reference sequence). There are 11 residues in the CDR3. In nucleotides, the CDR3 is TGTGCCAGCCAGGGCACTTGGGGAGCTTTCTTT. Amino acids: CASQGTWGAFF.

This clone is a singleton in its sample. The V and J genes are TRBV27 and TRBJ2-7, with D tentatively TRBD2 (5 bases). CDR1 MNHEY and CDR2 SMNVEV come from the germline V gene (reference sequence). The CDR3 has 13 residues. V lost 6 bases and J lost 3, with 12 bases in between. The CDR3 region is CASSRGQIYEQYF. As DNA, the CDR3 is TGTGCCAGCAGCCGAGGGCAGATCTACGAGCAGTACTTC.

The gene calls are TRBV5-8 and TRBJ1-5, with D possibly matching TRBD1 (5 bases). V lost 2 bases and J lost 0, with 9 bases in between. CDR3 length: 15 amino acids. Germline values: CDR1 SGHTS, CDR2 YDEGEE. The CDR3 is CASSFWTTSNQPQHF. The CDR3 nucleotides read TGTGCCAGCAGCTTTTGGACAACTAGCAATCAGCCCCAGCATTTT. Full variable domain (rest looked up from reference TRBV5-8 and TRBJ1-5): EAGVTQSPTHLIKTRGQQATLRCSPISGHTSVYWYQQALGLGLQFLLWYDEGEERNRGNFPPRFSGRQFPNYSSELNVNALELEDSALYLCASSFWTTSNQPQHFGDGTRLSIL.

The chain links TRBV5-6 to TRBJ2-1; D unresolved. The germline V gene encodes CDR1 SGHDT and CDR2 YYEEEE. The CDR3 is 14 amino acids. V lost 1 base and J lost 3, with 8 bases in between. The CDR3 DNA reads TGTGCCAGCAGCTTGTCCCAGATCTACAATGAGCAGTTCTTC. Protein product: CASSLSQIYNEQFF.